This T cell receptor beta chain was retrieved from a study of T cells after yellow fever vaccination. One entry per CDR3 protein results from TCRdb running MiXCR on the 5' RACE reads. Altogether around 320,000 distinct CDR3 sequences are present, about 10% being singletons, with the ten largest covering 3% to 3.5%. The CDR3 is 16 amino acids. Germline V gives CDR1 MDHEN, CDR2 SYDVKM. Trimming pared 0 bases from V and 0 bases from J, leaving 11 bases between. The sequenced sample was CD4+ T cells sorted from PBMCs, obtained 5 days after the yellow fever booster vaccination. This receptor was taken from a young man who received the YFV17D yellow fever vaccine. This chain joins TRBV28 and TRBJ2-5; a possible D gene is TRBD1 (5 bases). The CDR3 DNA is TGTGCCAGCAGTTTATGGGGGCAGTCGTACCAAGAGACCCAGTACTTC. Encoded protein: CASSLWGQSYQETQYF.